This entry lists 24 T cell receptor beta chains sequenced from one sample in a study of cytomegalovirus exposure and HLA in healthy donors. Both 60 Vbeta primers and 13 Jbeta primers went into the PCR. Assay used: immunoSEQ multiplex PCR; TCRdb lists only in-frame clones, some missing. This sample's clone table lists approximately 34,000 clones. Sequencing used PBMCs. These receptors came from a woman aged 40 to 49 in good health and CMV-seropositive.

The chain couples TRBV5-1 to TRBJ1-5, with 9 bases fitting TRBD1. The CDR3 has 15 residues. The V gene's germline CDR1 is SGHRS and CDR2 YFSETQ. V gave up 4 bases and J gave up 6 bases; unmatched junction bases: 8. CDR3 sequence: CASSPDGTGRQPQHF. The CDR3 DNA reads TGCGCCAGCAGCCCTGACGGGACAGGGCGTCAGCCCCAGCATTTT.

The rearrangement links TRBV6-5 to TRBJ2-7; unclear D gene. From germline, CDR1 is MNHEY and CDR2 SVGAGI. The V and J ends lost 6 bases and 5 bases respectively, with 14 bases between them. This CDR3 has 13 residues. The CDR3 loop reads CASSNRVGNEQYF. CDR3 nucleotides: TGTGCCAGCAGCAACCGGGTAGGAAACGAGCAGTACTTC.

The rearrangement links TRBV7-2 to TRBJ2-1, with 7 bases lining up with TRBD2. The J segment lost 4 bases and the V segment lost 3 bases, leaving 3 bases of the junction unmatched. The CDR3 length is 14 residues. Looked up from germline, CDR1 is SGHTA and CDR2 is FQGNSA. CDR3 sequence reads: CASSFGRGYNEQFF. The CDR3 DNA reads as TGTGCCAGCAGCTTTGGGCGGGGGTACAATGAGCAGTTCTTC.

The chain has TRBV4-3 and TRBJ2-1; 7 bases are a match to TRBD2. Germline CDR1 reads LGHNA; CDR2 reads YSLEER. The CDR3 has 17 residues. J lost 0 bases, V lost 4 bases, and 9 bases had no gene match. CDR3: CASSPRRERGSYNEQFF. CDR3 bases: TGCGCCAGCAGCCCGAGGCGGGAGCGCGGCTCCTACAATGAGCAGTTCTTC.

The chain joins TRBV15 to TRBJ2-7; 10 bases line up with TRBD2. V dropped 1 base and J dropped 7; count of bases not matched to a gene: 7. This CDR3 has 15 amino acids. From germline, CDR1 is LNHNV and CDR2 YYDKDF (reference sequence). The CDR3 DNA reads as TGTGCCACCAGCAGAGCGGCTAGCGGGAGCGAAGAGCAGTACTTC. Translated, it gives CATSRAASGSEEQYF.

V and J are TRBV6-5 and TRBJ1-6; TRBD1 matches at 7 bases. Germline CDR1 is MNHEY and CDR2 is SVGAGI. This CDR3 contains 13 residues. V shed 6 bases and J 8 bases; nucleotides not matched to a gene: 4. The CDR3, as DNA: TGTGCCAGCAGACAGGGGCCCGATTCACCCCTCCACTTT. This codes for CASRQGPDSPLHF.

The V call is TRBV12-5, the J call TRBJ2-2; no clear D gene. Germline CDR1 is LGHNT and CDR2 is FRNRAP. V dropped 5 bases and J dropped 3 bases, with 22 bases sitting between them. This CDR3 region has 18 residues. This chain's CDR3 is CASGEVNLGDVDTGELFF. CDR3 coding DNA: TGTGCTAGTGGTGAGGTCAACTTAGGAGATGTCGACACCGGGGAGCTGTTTTTT.

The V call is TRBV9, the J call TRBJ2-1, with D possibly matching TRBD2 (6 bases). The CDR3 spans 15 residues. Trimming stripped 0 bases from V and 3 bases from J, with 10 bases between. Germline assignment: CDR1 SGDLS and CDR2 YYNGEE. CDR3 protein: CASSVDVGGYNEQFF. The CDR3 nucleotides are TGTGCCAGCAGCGTAGATGTGGGAGGCTACAATGAGCAGTTCTTC.

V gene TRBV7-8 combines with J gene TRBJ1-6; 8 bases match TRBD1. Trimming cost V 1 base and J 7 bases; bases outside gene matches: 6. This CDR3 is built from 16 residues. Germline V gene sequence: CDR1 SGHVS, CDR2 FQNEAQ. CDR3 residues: CASSLGTGFRNSPLHF. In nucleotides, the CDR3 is TGTGCCAGCAGCTTAGGGACAGGGTTTAGGAATTCACCCCTCCACTTT.

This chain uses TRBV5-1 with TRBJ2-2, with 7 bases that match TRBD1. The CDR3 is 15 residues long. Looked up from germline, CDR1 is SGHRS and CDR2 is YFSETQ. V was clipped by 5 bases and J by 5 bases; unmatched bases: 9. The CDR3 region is CASRPGTVGTGELFF. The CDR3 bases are TGCGCCAGCAGACCCGGGACAGTCGGAACCGGGGAGCTGTTTTTT.

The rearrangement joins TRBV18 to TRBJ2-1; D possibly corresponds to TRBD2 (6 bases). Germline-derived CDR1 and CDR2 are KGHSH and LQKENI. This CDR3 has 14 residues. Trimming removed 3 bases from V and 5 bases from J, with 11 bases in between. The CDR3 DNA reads TGTGCCAGCTCACCCACGGCGGGGAACAATGAGCAGTTCTTC. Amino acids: CASSPTAGNNEQFF. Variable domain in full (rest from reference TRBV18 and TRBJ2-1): NAGVMQNPRHLVRRRGQEARLRCSPMKGHSHVYWYRQLPEEGLKFMVYLQKENIIDESGMPKERFSAEFPKEGPSILRIQQVVRGDSAAYFCASSPTAGNNEQFFGPGTRLTVL.

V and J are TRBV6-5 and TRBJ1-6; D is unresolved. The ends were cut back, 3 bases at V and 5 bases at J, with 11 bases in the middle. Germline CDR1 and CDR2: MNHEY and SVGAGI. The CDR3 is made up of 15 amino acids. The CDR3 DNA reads TGTGCCAGCAGTTATATGGGCAGAAATAATTCACCCCTCCACTTT. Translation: CASSYMGRNNSPLHF.

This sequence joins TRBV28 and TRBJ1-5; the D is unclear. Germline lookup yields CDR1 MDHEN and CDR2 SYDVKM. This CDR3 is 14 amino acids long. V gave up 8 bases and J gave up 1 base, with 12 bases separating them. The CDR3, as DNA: TGTGCCAGCGGTGGCAGGCAGAGCAATCAGCCCCAGCATTTT. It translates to CASGGRQSNQPQHF.

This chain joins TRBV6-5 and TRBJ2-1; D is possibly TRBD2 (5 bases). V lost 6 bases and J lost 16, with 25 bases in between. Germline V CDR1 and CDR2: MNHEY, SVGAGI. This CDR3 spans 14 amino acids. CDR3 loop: CASSAGGRPTLNFF. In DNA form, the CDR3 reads TGTGCCAGCAGCGCGGGCGGGCGACCCACATTAAATTTCTTC.

CDR3 protein: CASSSRLAGSTDTQYF. In DNA form, the CDR3 reads TGTGCCAGCAGCAGTAGACTAGCGGGGTCCACAGATACGCAGTATTTT. This chain connects TRBV7-9 to TRBJ2-3, with 11 bases identical to TRBD2. CDR1 SEHNR and CDR2 FQNEAQ come from the germline V gene (reference sequence). J was trimmed by 2 bases and V by 5 bases; bases with no gene match: 6. The CDR3 is made up of 16 amino acids.

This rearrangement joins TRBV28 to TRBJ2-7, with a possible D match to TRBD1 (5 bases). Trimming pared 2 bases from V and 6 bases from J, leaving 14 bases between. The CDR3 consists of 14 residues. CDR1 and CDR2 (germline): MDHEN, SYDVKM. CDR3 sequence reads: CASSLARVSREQYF. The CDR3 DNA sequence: TGTGCCAGCAGTTTAGCCAGGGTATCGCGCGAGCAGTACTTC.

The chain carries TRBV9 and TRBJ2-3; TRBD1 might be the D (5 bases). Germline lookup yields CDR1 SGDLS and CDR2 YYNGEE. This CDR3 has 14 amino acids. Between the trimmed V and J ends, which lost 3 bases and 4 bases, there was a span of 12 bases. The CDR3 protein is CASSERQSSDTQYF. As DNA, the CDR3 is TGTGCCAGCAGCGAGCGACAGTCTTCAGATACGCAGTATTTT. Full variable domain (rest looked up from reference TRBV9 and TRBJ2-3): DSGVTQTPKHLITATGQRVTLRCSPRSGDLSVYWYQQSLDQGLQFLIQYYNGEERAKGNILERFSAQQFPDLHSELNLSSLELGDSALYFCASSERQSSDTQYFGPGTRLTVL.

The CDR3 here is CAWAPGQGAPPSGYTF. The DNA of the CDR3 is TGTGCCTGGGCACCGGGACAGGGGGCGCCGCCGTCAGGCTACACCTTC. V gene TRBV30 combines with J gene TRBJ1-2, with 12 nucleotides matching TRBD1. The CDR3 covers 16 residues. Germline V gives CDR1 GTSNPN, CDR2 SVGIG (reference sequence). Unmatched junction bases numbered 15, after V lost 5 bases and J lost 8 bases.

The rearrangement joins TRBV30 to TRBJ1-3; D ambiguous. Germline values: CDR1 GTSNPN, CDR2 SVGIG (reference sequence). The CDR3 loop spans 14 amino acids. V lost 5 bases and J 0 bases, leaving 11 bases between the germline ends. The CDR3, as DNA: TGTGCCTGGCATACTTTGAGCTCTGGAAACACCATATATTTT. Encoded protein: CAWHTLSSGNTIYF.

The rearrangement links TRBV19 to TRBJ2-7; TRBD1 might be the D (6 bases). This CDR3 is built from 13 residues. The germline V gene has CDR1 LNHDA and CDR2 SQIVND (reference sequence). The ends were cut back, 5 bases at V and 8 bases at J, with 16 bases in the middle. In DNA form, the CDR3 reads TGTGCCAGTAGTCTCCTAGGGGACACCCAGCAGTACTTC. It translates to CASSLLGDTQQYF.

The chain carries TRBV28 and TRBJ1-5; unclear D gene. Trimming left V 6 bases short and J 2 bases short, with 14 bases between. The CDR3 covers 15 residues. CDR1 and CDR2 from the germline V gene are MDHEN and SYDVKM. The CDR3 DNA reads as TGTGCCAGCAGGACTAGGCAATTGGGCAATCAGCCCCAGCATTTT. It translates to CASRTRQLGNQPQHF.

CDR3 sequence: CASSLNAGGAIEQYF. In nucleotides, the CDR3 is TGTGCCAGCAGCTTAAACGCGGGAGGGGCAATAGAGCAGTACTTC. The chain has TRBV7-3 and TRBJ2-7, with 9 bases that match TRBD2. Germline V gives CDR1 SGHTA, CDR2 FQGTGA. This CDR3 is 15 amino acids long. V shed 1 base and J 7 bases; nucleotides not matched to a gene: 8.

CDR3 in DNA: TGTGCCAGCAGCTTAGCTTTTGAGCAGTTCTTC. Its protein product is CASSLAFEQFF. This sequence joins TRBV11-2 and TRBJ2-1; no clear D. The V end lost 1 base, the J end lost 9 bases, and 4 bases lay between the germline ends. Germline V gives CDR1 SGHAT, CDR2 FQNNGV. This CDR3 has 11 amino acids.

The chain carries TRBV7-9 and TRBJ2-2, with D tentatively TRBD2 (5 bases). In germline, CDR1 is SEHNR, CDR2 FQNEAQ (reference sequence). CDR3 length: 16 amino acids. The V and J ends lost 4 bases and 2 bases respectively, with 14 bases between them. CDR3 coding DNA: TGTGCCAGCAGCTCACCGGGAATACTTAACACCGGGGAGCTGTTTTTT. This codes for CASSSPGILNTGELFF.